This TCR beta chain emerged from a study of metastatic and nonmetastatic thyroid tumors. In the study overall: Repertoires from blood and tumor or nodule tissue of malignant and benign thyroid patients were compared.

This clone was seen many times. Its specificity is not known. Authors' methods: The study built a papillary thyroid cancer distant-metastasis classifier from CDR3 differences across clinicopathological groups. TCRdb recomputed clones from the PCR reads via MiXCR. The V and J calls here are based on TCRdb, not the publication. The sample has more than 20,000 clones, under 25% seen once; the top ten hold about 12%. Prior to thyroid surgery, none of the patients had received any treatment. Germline values: CDR1 DFQATT, CDR2 SNEGSKA (reference sequence). V shed 0 bases, J shed 5 bases, and the junction held 16 bases outside the gene matches. CDR3 length equals 18 residues. General study points: In both blood and tumor samples, TCR beta diversity was reported significantly higher for malignant than benign nodules.

Sequencing was performed on tumor tissue. V and J are TRBV20-1 and TRBJ2-3, with 8 bases fitting TRBD2. The receptor was isolated from a female donor with papillary thyroid cancer or a benign thyroid nodule (not recorded which). Some clones in this sample may be carry-over from other donors' samples. This chain's CDR3 is CSARDLRSGSLQGDTQYF. The CDR3 nucleotides read TGCAGTGCTAGAGATCTCCGCAGCGGGAGTCTACAGGGAGATACGCAGTATTTT.